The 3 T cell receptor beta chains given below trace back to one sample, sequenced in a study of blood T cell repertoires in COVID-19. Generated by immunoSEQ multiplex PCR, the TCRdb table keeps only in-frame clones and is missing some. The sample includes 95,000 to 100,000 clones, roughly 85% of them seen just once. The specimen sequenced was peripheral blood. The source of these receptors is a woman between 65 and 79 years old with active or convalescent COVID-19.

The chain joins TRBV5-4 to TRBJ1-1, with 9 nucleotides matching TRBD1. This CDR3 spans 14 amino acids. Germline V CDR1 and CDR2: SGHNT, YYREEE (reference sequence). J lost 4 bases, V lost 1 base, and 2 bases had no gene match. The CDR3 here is CASSLKTGGTEAFF. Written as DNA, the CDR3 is TGTGCCAGCAGCTTGAAGACAGGGGGCACTGAAGCTTTCTTT.

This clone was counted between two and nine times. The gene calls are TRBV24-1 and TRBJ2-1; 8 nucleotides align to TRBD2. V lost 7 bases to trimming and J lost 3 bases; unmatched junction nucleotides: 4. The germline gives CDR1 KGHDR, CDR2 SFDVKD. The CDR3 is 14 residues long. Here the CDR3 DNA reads TGTGCCACCAGGGCTAGCGGGCTCTACAATGAGCAGTTCTTC. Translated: CATRASGLYNEQFF.

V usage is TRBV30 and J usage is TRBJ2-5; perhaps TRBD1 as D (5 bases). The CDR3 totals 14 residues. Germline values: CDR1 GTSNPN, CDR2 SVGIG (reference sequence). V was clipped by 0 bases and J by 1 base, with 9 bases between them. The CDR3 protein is CAWSVTRVQETQYF. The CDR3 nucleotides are TGTGCCTGGAGTGTAACCAGGGTCCAAGAGACCCAGTACTTC.